These T cell receptor beta chains were read from a single sample in a study of blood T cell repertoires in COVID-19. The repertoire was sequenced with immunoSEQ multiplex PCR; TCRdb's copy has only in-frame clones and lacks some. The sample has 250,000 or so clones, over 80% seen once; the top ten hold more than 6%. The sample consisted of peripheral blood. The receptors stem from a woman aged 60 to 75 with active or convalescent COVID-19. Each CDR3 is given with its conserved first and last residue. The D gene is left open where the match is weak. Clone size is given for some rows only: seen once, a few or many times, or a class if the clone is expanded.

D	V	J	size	CDR3	DNA
TRBD1	TRBV28	TRBJ1-4	few	CASSPMTGGGKLFF	TGTGCCAGCAGTCCCATGACAGGGGGCGGAAAACTGTTTTTT
.	TRBV11-3	TRBJ1-1	.	CASRRETEAFF	TGTGCCAGCAGGCGGGAGACTGAAGCTTTCTTT
TRBD2	TRBV3-1/TRBV3-2	TRBJ2-1	few	CASSLLAGGYNEQFF	TGTGCCAGCAGCCTCTTAGCGGGGGGTTACAATGAGCAGTTCTTC
TRBD1	TRBV5-1	TRBJ2-3	.	CASSLRQGGTDTQYF	TGCGCCAGCAGCTTGAGGCAGGGGGGCACAGATACGCAGTATTTT
TRBD1	TRBV19	TRBJ1-1	.	CASSTNRGTEAFF	TGTGCCAGTAGTACCAACAGGGGCACTGAAGCTTTCTTT
.	TRBV6-5	TRBJ1-2	.	CASRANNYGYTF	TGTGCCAGCAGGGCAAATAACTATGGCTACACCTTC
.	TRBV3-1/TRBV3-2	TRBJ2-2	.	CASSQAANRGGELFF	TGTGCCAGCAGCCAAGCTGCGAATCGGGGCGGGGAGCTGTTTTTT
TRBD1	TRBV11-2	TRBJ1-2	.	CASATWGQGDYGYTF	TGTGCCAGCGCAACCTGGGGACAGGGAGACTATGGCTACACCTTC
.	TRBV7-2	TRBJ2-1	.	CASSLMAGSPPYNEQFF	TGTGCCAGCAGCCTTATGGCGGGGTCCCCCCCTTACAATGAGCAGTTCTTC
.	TRBV13	TRBJ2-7	.	CASSLERLREEQYF	TGTGCCAGCAGCTTAGAGCGGTTGCGTGAAGAGCAGTACTTC
.	TRBV6-5	TRBJ1-2	.	CASGASYGYTF	TGTGCCAGCGGAGCCTCCTATGGCTACACCTTC
.	TRBV5-1	TRBJ2-5	.	CASSLDGREGTQYF	TGCGCCAGCAGCTTGGATGGCAGGGAAGGGACCCAGTACTTC
.	TRBV27	TRBJ2-2	.	CASSSYPPGELFF	TGTGCCAGCAGTTCCTATCCCCCCGGGGAGCTGTTTTTT
TRBD2	TRBV10-3	TRBJ2-1	.	CAISAEREAEQFF	TGTGCCATCAGTGCGGAGCGGGAGGCTGAGCAGTTCTTC
.	TRBV5-4	TRBJ2-1	.	CASSLLGGSYNEQFF	TGTGCCAGCAGCTTGCTAGGGGGCTCCTACAATGAGCAGTTCTTC
TRBD2	TRBV2	TRBJ2-3	.	CASSSSGWSTDTQYF	TGTGCCAGCAGTTCTAGCGGTTGGAGCACAGATACGCAGTATTTT
.	TRBV11-3	TRBJ1-1	.	CASSFMSDTEAFF	TGTGCCAGCAGCTTTATGTCGGACACTGAAGCTTTCTTT
.	TRBV14	TRBJ1-2	.	CASSQEAQYGYTF	TGTGCCAGCAGCCAAGAGGCCCAGTATGGCTACACCTTC
.	TRBV5-6	TRBJ2-6	.	CASSLSGWSNVLTF	TGTGCCAGCAGCTTGTCAGGGTGGTCCAACGTCCTGACTTTC
TRBD2	TRBV4-1	TRBJ2-2	.	CASSQASGVGGELFF	TGCGCCAGCAGCCAGGCTAGCGGGGTAGGCGGGGAGCTGTTTTTT
TRBD1	TRBV19	TRBJ2-7	once	CASSRDRDYEQYF	TGTGCCAGTAGCCGGGACAGGGACTACGAGCAGTACTTC
TRBD1	TRBV2	TRBJ1-1	.	CASSSDRATGAFF	TGTGCCAGCAGCTCGGACAGGGCCACCGGGGCTTTCTTT
TRBD1	TRBV2	TRBJ1-1	.	CASSRRTGGSFTEAFF	TGTGCCAGCAGCCGCAGGACAGGGGGCAGTTTTACTGAAGCTTTCTTT
.	TRBV19	TRBJ1-6	.	CASSPRQSDSPLHF	TGTGCCAGTAGTCCCCGTCAAAGCGATTCACCCCTCCACTTT
TRBD1	TRBV19	TRBJ2-1	.	CASGQGQYNEQFF	TGTGCCAGCGGACAGGGCCAGTACAATGAGCAGTTCTTC
.	TRBV3-1/TRBV3-2	TRBJ1-3	.	CASSPVGRGISGNTIYF	TGTGCCAGCAGCCCCGTGGGAAGGGGCATCTCTGGAAACACCATATATTTT
.	TRBV11-2	TRBJ1-6	.	CASSLDQSAPNSPLHF	TGTGCCAGCAGCTTAGATCAGTCCGCACCGAATTCACCCCTCCACTTT
TRBD2	TRBV29-1	TRBJ2-1	.	CSGEGVSSYNEQFF	TGCAGCGGGGAGGGAGTAAGCTCCTACAATGAGCAGTTCTTC
.	TRBV5-1	TRBJ1-1	.	CASSLGGQLNTEAFF	TGCGCCAGCAGCTTGGGGGGCCAATTGAACACTGAAGCTTTCTTT